This T cell receptor (beta chain) was sequenced during a study of cytomegalovirus exposure and HLA in healthy donors. Study-level findings and limits: In vitro data verified a few CMV-associated chains as specific for CMV antigens. Most TCR sequences were uncommon, yet certain public TCRs appeared in many donors. Later, an analysis found that TCR clusters from the first cohort tended to co-occur in the 120 validation repertoires.

Sequencing was performed with immunoSEQ multiplex PCR; in TCRdb, only in-frame clones are kept and a portion is missing. The sample includes 150,000 to 200,000 clones, approximately 86% of them seen just once. Unmatched junction bases numbered 3, after V lost 3 bases and J lost 3 bases. This CDR3 is 15 amino acids long. In germline, CDR1 is LNHDA, CDR2 SQIVND (reference sequence). For this clone: Its antigen is still unknown.

A 120-subject validation cohort, separate from the roughly 700-subject first cohort, supplied the donors. This clonotype was sampled from a man aged 30 to 39 in good health and CMV-seropositive. Sequencing was carried out using PBMCs. The chain recombines TRBV19 with TRBJ2-1, with 9 bases that match TRBD1. The DNA of the CDR3 is TGTGCCAGTAGTATCGGGACAGGGTTCTACAATGAGCAGTTCTTC. Protein product: CASSIGTGFYNEQFF.